The 31 T cell receptor beta chains presented below share a single source sample, sequenced in a study of T-cell memory formation after mild COVID-19. Using its own MiXCR run on the 5' RACE reads, TCRdb lists one record per CDR3 protein. The sample includes 400,000 to 500,000 distinct CDR3 sequences, about 19% of them seen just once. Sequenced input: PBMCs or a T cell subset sorted from them (not recorded which). Receptors were obtained from an adult woman who had mild COVID-19 (a few samples of this study predate the infection). Cell type and time point are not known.

This chain connects TRBV12-3 or TRBV12-4 to TRBJ2-5; D unresolved. The CDR3 totals 15 residues. V lost 7 bases and J lost 4, with 19 bases in between. CDR3 DNA: TGTGCCAGCATGAGCTCCCTTGCGATGGGAGAGACCCAGTACTTC. Its translation: CASMSSLAMGETQYF.

This rearrangement joins TRBV5-1 to TRBJ2-3, with 11 positions matching TRBD2. The CDR3 spans 16 residues. With V trimmed by 0 bases and J by 5 bases, 5 bases remained unmatched. Per germline, CDR1 SGHRS and CDR2 YFSETQ. The CDR3 loop is CASSLDSGGVLDTQYF. CDR3 bases: TGCGCCAGCAGCTTGGATAGCGGGGGGGTCCTAGATACGCAGTATTTT.

The rearrangement uses TRBV12-3 or TRBV12-4 and TRBJ2-5; D is undetermined. Between the trimmed V and J ends, which lost 5 bases and 3 bases, there was a span of 13 bases. The CDR3 contains 14 residues. CDR3 amino acids: CASSVTTTEETQYF. In DNA form, the CDR3 reads TGTGCCAGCAGTGTAACGACGACGGAAGAGACCCAGTACTTC.

This clonotype was recorded at least ten times. The chain is built from TRBV19 and TRBJ2-7; 7 bases match TRBD2. The junction had 8 bases not matched to a gene; V was cut back by 6 bases and J by 6 bases. Germline lookup yields CDR1 LNHDA and CDR2 SQIVND (reference sequence). This CDR3 has 13 amino acids. For the CDR3, the DNA is TGTGCCAGTAGGAGGGGACTACTCAGCGAGCAGTACTTC. Residues: CASRRGLLSEQYF. The entire variable domain, with the rest obtained from reference TRBV19 and TRBJ2-7, is as follows: DGGITQSPKYLFRKEGQNVTLSCEQNLNHDAMYWYRQDPGQGLRLIYYSQIVNDFQKGDIAEGYSVSREKKESFPLTVTSAQKNPTAFYLCASRRGLLSEQYFGPGTRLTVT.

This rearrangement joins TRBV6-4 to TRBJ2-1; 8 bases agree with TRBD2. Trimming removed 4 bases from V and 5 bases from J; junction bases left unmatched: 10. The CDR3 has 16 amino acids. Germline CDR1 is MRHNA and CDR2 is SNTAGT. The CDR3 sequence is CASSVSVASGHNEQFF. The CDR3 DNA reads as TGTGCCAGCAGTGTTTCCGTGGCTAGCGGGCACAATGAGCAGTTCTTC.

The chain links TRBV12-3 or TRBV12-4 to TRBJ2-7; TRBD1 is a possible D gene (5 bases). V lost 3 bases, J lost 2 bases, and 11 bases lay in between. The length of the CDR3 is 14 residues. CDR3 residues: CASSFQGPPYEQYF. Here the CDR3 DNA reads TGTGCCAGCAGTTTTCAGGGCCCGCCCTACGAGCAGTACTTC.

The CDR3 region is CSVVMGARGTEAFF. The DNA of the CDR3 is TGCAGCGTTGTGATGGGGGCCCGAGGGACTGAAGCTTTCTTT. This chain joins TRBV29-1 and TRBJ1-1; D is possibly TRBD1 (6 bases). This CDR3 has 14 amino acids. CDR1 is SQVTM and CDR2 is ANQGSEA in the germline V gene. V dropped 4 bases and J dropped 5 bases, with 17 bases sitting between them.

The rearrangement links TRBV20-1 to TRBJ1-2; no clear D. With 0 bases removed from V and 2 bases from J, the gap between germline ends came to 16 bases. The CDR3 runs to 16 residues. Per germline, CDR1 DFQATT and CDR2 SNEGSKA (reference sequence). CDR3 DNA: TGCAGTGCTAGAGACTCAATACTGAACCTAAACTATGGCTACACCTTC. It specifies CSARDSILNLNYGYTF.

The chain links TRBV7-8 to TRBJ1-1, with TRBD1 identical over 8 bases. With V trimmed by 6 bases and J by 1 base, 10 bases remained unmatched. Germline V CDR1 and CDR2: SGHVS, FQNEAQ. This CDR3 is built from 16 residues. The CDR3 nucleotides read TGTGCCAGCAGTTCTGCCGTCAGGGGGCGGAACACTGAAGCTTTCTTT. Protein product: CASSSAVRGRNTEAFF.

The chain links TRBV6-5 to TRBJ2-1; 7 nucleotides match TRBD1. CDR1 is MNHEY and CDR2 is SVGAGI in the germline V gene. V shed 8 bases, J shed 0 bases, and the junction held 7 bases outside the gene matches. This CDR3 contains 15 residues. The CDR3 is CASQTTGSSYNEQFF. CDR3 in DNA: TGTGCCAGCCAAACGACAGGGAGCTCCTACAATGAGCAGTTCTTC.

This clonotype was counted many times. V usage is TRBV7-3 and J usage is TRBJ1-1; D gene uncertain. Germline CDR1 reads SGHTA; CDR2 reads FQGTGA. V lost 3 bases to trimming and J lost 2 bases, with 7 bases between them. The CDR3 has 13 amino acids. In nucleotides, the CDR3 is TGTGCCAGCAGCTTCGACTCAAACACTGAAGCTTTCTTT. Amino acids: CASSFDSNTEAFF. Drawing the rest from reference TRBV7-3 and TRBJ1-1, the complete variable domain is GAGVSQTPSNKVTEKGKYVELRCDPISGHTALYWYRQSLGQGPEFLIYFQGTGAADDSGLPNDRFFAVRPEGSVSTLKIQRTERGDSAVYLCASSFDSNTEAFFGQGTRLTVV.

The chain uses TRBV4-2 and TRBJ2-3; no reliable D call. Trimming left V 0 bases short and J 6 bases short, with 13 bases between. The CDR3 has 15 amino acids. Germline V gene lookup returns CDR1 LGHNA and CDR2 YNFKEQ. The CDR3, as DNA: TGTGCCAGCAGCCAAGATCTCGACTCACCCGATACGCAGTATTTT. It translates to CASSQDLDSPDTQYF.

This clonotype was detected only a few times. The chain recombines TRBV7-8 with TRBJ2-1, with D perhaps given as TRBD1 or TRBD2 (5 bases each). The CDR3 loop spans 13 amino acids. CDR1 is SGHVS, CDR2 FQNEAQ, per germline. Deletions cut 0 bases from V and 10 bases from J, with 10 bases between. The CDR3 loop is CASSLARGREQFF. The CDR3 coding sequence is TGTGCCAGCAGCTTAGCGAGGGGCCGGGAGCAGTTCTTC.

The J gene is TRBJ2-7, the V gene TRBV10-3, with D perhaps being TRBD1 or TRBD2 (5 bases each). Germline V gene sequence: CDR1 ENHRY, CDR2 SYGVKD. The CDR3 is 13 residues long. The ends were cut back, 3 bases at V and 2 bases at J, with 8 bases in the middle. In DNA, the CDR3 is TGTGCCATCAGTGATTTGGGACCCTACGAGCAGTACTTC. Protein product: CAISDLGPYEQYF.

J is TRBJ2-7 and V is TRBV9; 9 positions agree with TRBD1. Trimming at V came to 3 bases and at J to 0 bases, leaving 4 bases not matched to a gene. Germline V gives CDR1 SGDLS, CDR2 YYNGEE. The CDR3 covers 15 residues. The CDR3 reads CASSAEGQGSYEQYF. CDR3 nucleotide sequence: TGTGCCAGCAGCGCGGAGGGACAGGGCTCCTACGAGCAGTACTTC.

The chain combines TRBV25-1 with TRBJ2-6; 7 positions match TRBD1. Germline lookup yields CDR1 MGHDK and CDR2 SYGVNS. The CDR3 is made up of 18 amino acids. With V trimmed by 1 base and J by 0 bases, 6 bases remained unmatched. Here the CDR3 DNA reads TGTGCCAGCAGTGAATCCACAGGGGACCTCTCTGGGGCCAACGTCCTGACTTTC. Protein sequence: CASSESTGDLSGANVLTF.

The rearrangement joins TRBV9 to TRBJ2-3, with TRBD2 matching 11 bases. Trimming cost V 2 bases and J 4 bases; bases outside gene matches: 3. The CDR3 has 15 residues. Germline V gene lookup returns CDR1 SGDLS and CDR2 YYNGEE. The CDR3 nucleotides are TGTGCCAGCAGCGTCACTAGCGGGGGTGCAGATACGCAGTATTTT. This sequence encodes CASSVTSGGADTQYF.

In its sample, this clonotype was seen a few times. The chain has TRBV29-1 and TRBJ2-1; the match to TRBD2 covers 7 bases. V was pared by 3 bases and J by 0 bases, with 17 bases of the junction left unmatched. The CDR3 contains 19 residues. Germline V gene data show CDR1 as SQVTM and CDR2 as ANQGSEA. CDR3 DNA sequence: TGCAGCGTTGAGAGTCGGGAGGAGGGGAAATCAAGCTCCTACAATGAGCAGTTCTTC. Translation gives CSVESREEGKSSSYNEQFF.

The CDR3 protein is CASKGQGTYGYTF. The DNA of the CDR3 is TGTGCCAGTAAGGGACAGGGTACCTATGGCTACACCTTC. This chain links TRBV19 with TRBJ1-2; TRBD1 agrees at 9 bases. The CDR3 runs to 13 residues. The junction had 4 bases not matched to a gene; V was cut back by 7 bases and J by 4 bases. The germline V gene encodes CDR1 LNHDA and CDR2 SQIVND (reference sequence). The full variable domain, rest sourced from reference TRBV19 and TRBJ1-2, is DGGITQSPKYLFRKEGQNVTLSCEQNLNHDAMYWYRQDPGQGLRLIYYSQIVNDFQKGDIAEGYSVSREKKESFPLTVTSAQKNPTAFYLCASKGQGTYGYTFGSGTRLTVV.

This clonotype was counted between two and nine times. The gene calls are TRBV6-6 and TRBJ1-2, with D perhaps TRBD1 (6 bases). Trimming took off 11 bases at V and 2 bases at J, with 12 bases between the two ends. Per germline, CDR1 MNHNY and CDR2 SVGAGI (reference sequence). The length of the CDR3 is 12 residues. The CDR3 spells CAGNDRNYGYTF. The CDR3 DNA reads TGTGCCGGTAATGACAGGAACTATGGCTACACCTTC.

The rearrangement joins TRBV14 to TRBJ1-1; no reliable D call. Trimming pared 1 base from V and 6 bases from J, leaving 9 bases between. The V gene's germline CDR1 is SGHDN and CDR2 FVKESK. The CDR3 loop spans 13 amino acids. This chain's CDR3 is CASSQVYSPEAFF. CDR3 bases: TGTGCCAGCAGCCAAGTTTATAGTCCTGAAGCTTTCTTT.

The chain links TRBV25-1 to TRBJ2-7; maybe TRBD2 (5 bases). From germline, CDR1 is MGHDK and CDR2 SYGVNS. The CDR3 has 13 amino acids. The V gene lost 1 base and the J gene lost 3 bases, with 7 bases spanning the gap. The CDR3 here is CASSELGGYEQYF. In DNA, the CDR3 is TGTGCCAGCAGTGAATTAGGAGGCTACGAGCAGTACTTC.

The sample holds a few counts of this clonotype. This sequence joins TRBV19 and TRBJ2-7, with D perhaps matching TRBD1 or TRBD2 (5 bases each). V shed 4 bases and J shed 3 bases, with 10 bases lying between them. The CDR3 has 13 residues. The germline CDR1 and CDR2 sequences are LNHDA and SQIVND (reference sequence). The CDR3 nucleotides are TGTGCCAGTAGTACGGGGCTCGGCTACGAGCAGTACTTC. Residues: CASSTGLGYEQYF.

This clonotype was seen only a few times. The chain carries TRBV7-2 and TRBJ2-3; D is perhaps TRBD2 (7 bases). Trimming took 3 bases from V and 1 from J, leaving 17 bases between them. CDR1 SGHTA and CDR2 FQGNSA come from the germline V gene. This CDR3 spans 17 amino acids. CDR3 coding DNA: TGTGCCAGCAGCTTGCGTCTAGGGGGGGCGGGCACAGATACGCAGTATTTT. It is translated as CASSLRLGGAGTDTQYF.

V usage is TRBV6-6 and J usage is TRBJ2-1; D is undetermined. Trimming took off 2 bases at V and 8 bases at J, with 4 bases between the two ends. CDR3 length: 11 amino acids. Germline CDR1 MNHNY, CDR2 SVGAGI (reference sequence). This chain's CDR3 is CASSYPHEQFF. CDR3 coding DNA: TGTGCCAGCAGTTACCCCCATGAGCAGTTCTTC.

The V gene is TRBV5-1, the J gene TRBJ1-3; the D is unclear. Trimming stripped 0 bases from V and 8 bases from J, with 6 bases between. The V gene's germline CDR1 is SGHRS and CDR2 YFSETQ. The CDR3 has 12 amino acids. The CDR3 DNA reads TGCGCCAGCAGCTTGGGGGAGGACACCATATATTTT. This sequence encodes CASSLGEDTIYF.

The rearrangement uses TRBV30 and TRBJ2-1; 9 bases match TRBD1. Looked up from germline, CDR1 is GTSNPN and CDR2 is SVGIG (reference sequence). The CDR3 has 15 residues. V gave up 0 bases and J gave up 8 bases; unmatched junction bases: 8. CDR3 loop: CAWSVPPTGGDEQFF. The DNA of the CDR3 is TGTGCCTGGAGTGTACCCCCCACAGGGGGCGATGAGCAGTTCTTC.

The chain recombines TRBV9 with TRBJ2-5, with TRBD1 matching 10 bases. The CDR3 covers 15 residues. Per the germline V gene, CDR1 is SGDLS and CDR2 is YYNGEE. After removal of 0 bases from V and 5 bases from J, the junction contained 4 bases not matched to a gene. The CDR3 DNA follows: TGTGCCAGCAGCGTAGGACAGGGGGCGCGGGAGACCCAGTACTTC. The encoded protein is CASSVGQGARETQYF.

The V gene is TRBV11-1, the J gene TRBJ2-1; D call uncertain. Germline V gives CDR1 SGHAT, CDR2 FQDESV (reference sequence). V gave up 4 bases and J gave up 14 bases, with 9 bases separating them. The CDR3 is 10 amino acids. The CDR3 DNA follows: TGTGCCAGCAGCTCGGGCCGGAAGTTCTTC. Translating gives CASSSGRKFF.

This clonotype was counted only a few times. J is TRBJ2-4 and V is TRBV24-1; 8 bases agree with TRBD1. Looked up from germline, CDR1 is KGHDR and CDR2 is SFDVKD. The CDR3 length is 17 residues. After removal of 3 bases from V and 3 bases from J, the junction contained 9 bases not matched to a gene. The CDR3 sequence is CATSDADREVGKNIQYF. The CDR3 DNA follows: TGTGCCACCAGTGATGCGGACAGGGAGGTTGGCAAAAACATTCAGTACTTC.

This clonotype appeared a few times. This could be a read error, since a much larger clone is one nucleotide away. This sequence joins TRBV6-5 and TRBJ1-5; D may be TRBD1 (5 bases). CDR1 is MNHEY and CDR2 is SVGAGI in the germline V gene. There are 14 residues in the CDR3. Trimming removed 6 bases at V and 2 bases at J, with 11 bases between. This CDR3 reads CASSKGTGNQPQHF. In DNA form, the CDR3 reads TGTGCCAGCAGCAAGGGGACGGGCAATCAGCCCCAGCATTTT.